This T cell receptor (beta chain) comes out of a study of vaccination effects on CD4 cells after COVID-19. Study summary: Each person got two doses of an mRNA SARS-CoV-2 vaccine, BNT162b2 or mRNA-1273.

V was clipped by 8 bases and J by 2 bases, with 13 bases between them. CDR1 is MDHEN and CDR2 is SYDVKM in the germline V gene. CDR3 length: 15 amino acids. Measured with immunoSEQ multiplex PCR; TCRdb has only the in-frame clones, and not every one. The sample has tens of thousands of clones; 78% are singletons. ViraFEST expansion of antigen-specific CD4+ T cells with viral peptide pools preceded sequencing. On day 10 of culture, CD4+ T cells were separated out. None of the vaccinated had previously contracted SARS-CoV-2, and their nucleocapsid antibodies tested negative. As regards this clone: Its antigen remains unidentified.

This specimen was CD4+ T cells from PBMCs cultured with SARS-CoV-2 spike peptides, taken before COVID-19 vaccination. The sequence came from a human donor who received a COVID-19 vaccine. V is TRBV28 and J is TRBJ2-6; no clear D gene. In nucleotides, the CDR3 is TGTGCCAGCGGGCTGGGCTCAACTGGGGCCAACGTCCTGACTTTC. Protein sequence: CASGLGSTGANVLTF.